This T cell receptor (beta chain) was recovered during a study of blood T cell repertoires in COVID-19. About the study: Researchers got acute and convalescent COVID-19 samples from the United States, Italy and Spain.

Sequenced by immunoSEQ multiplex PCR; TCRdb stores in-frame clones only, minus some. The sample yields approximately 37,000 clones, approximately 91% seen once. The specimen was peripheral blood. The source is a man aged 45-60 years with active COVID-19.

Written as DNA, the CDR3 is TGTGCCAGCAGCCGGGAGAGGGGAGAGACCCAGTACTTC. Its protein product is CASSRERGETQYF. The chain combines TRBV5-4 with TRBJ2-5; D might be TRBD2 (6 bases). The CDR3 is 13 amino acids. The germline V gene encodes CDR1 SGHNT and CDR2 YYREEE (reference sequence). The V and J ends lost 4 bases and 4 bases respectively, with 11 bases between them.